This T cell receptor beta chain was captured in a study of blood T cell repertoires in COVID-19 (dated by TCRdb to the early 2020s). In the study overall: Samples covering the acute and convalescent phases of COVID-19 were provided by collaborators in the United States, Italy and Spain. The material from the prospective study consisted of cDNA or gDNA derived from T cells, B-cell-depleted T cells, or PBMCs. The repertoires were released in a freely available public database intended as a resource for research on the immune response to SARS-CoV-2. Deeply sampled blood TCRbeta repertoires from subjects exposed to, actively infected with, or recovered from COVID-19 were included in the dataset. The sample metadata nearly always contained a de-identified subject ID, COVID-19 status, age in years and sex. Samples came from the ongoing ImmuneRACE study (first 160 participants) plus 1,254 subjects from 6 global collaborators. Where available, HLA class I and class II types were obtained from metadata supplied by the sample provider rather than from assay-based typing. Results the study describes overall, beyond this receptor: The amount of clinical and demographic metadata varied by source and participant and was provided uncurated.

TCRbeta CDR3 regions were amplified from genomic DNA using the immunoSEQ Assay, a bias-controlled multiplex PCR. The original methods were these. The number of nucleated cells in each sample was estimated from the amplification of reference gene primers within the assay. To quantify the absolute abundance of each unique TCRbeta CDR3 rearrangement, sequence reads were collapsed and filtered. For each sample, productive Simpson clonality was calculated by taking the square root of Simpson's diversity index across productive rearrangements. Held by TCRdb, this immuneACCESS table contains in-frame sequences only and omits some clones. Under half of the omission traces to an unresolved V gene where checked; the cause of the rest is unknown. V, J and clone size were drawn from that table, and D and trimming were deduced from the DNA. The sample data list some 200,000 clones, and roughly 80% of these were observed just once. The ten largest clones take up around 7.3% of the sample.

On this clone itself: No cognate antigen has been identified for it. It has no much larger one-base neighbor in the sample; base qualities were not kept.

Each collaborating institution followed its own protocols to collect whole blood in K2EDTA tubes. For TCRbeta analysis, collaborator samples were shipped as frozen whole blood, as isolated PBMCs, or as DNA extracted from either sample type. The CDR1 and CDR2 encoded by the germline V gene are SGHRS and YFSETQ. Relative to germline, V is missing 4 bases and J is missing 0 bases, with 6 bases of the junction outside any gene match. The CDR3 runs 16 amino acids, cysteine and phenylalanine included. Only the CDR3 portion is preserved as DNA: 48 bases, with reading frame beginning at the first base. What was sequenced was peripheral blood. The rearranged segments are TRBV5-1 and TRBJ2-1; the junction holds 8 bases that match TRBD2. This sequence originates from a woman in her 70s with acute or convalescent COVID-19. Here is the DNA: TGCGCCAGCAGCCCTCGGGGGGGGATCTCCTACAATGAGCAGTTCTTC. Its coded protein is CASSPRGGISYNEQFF.